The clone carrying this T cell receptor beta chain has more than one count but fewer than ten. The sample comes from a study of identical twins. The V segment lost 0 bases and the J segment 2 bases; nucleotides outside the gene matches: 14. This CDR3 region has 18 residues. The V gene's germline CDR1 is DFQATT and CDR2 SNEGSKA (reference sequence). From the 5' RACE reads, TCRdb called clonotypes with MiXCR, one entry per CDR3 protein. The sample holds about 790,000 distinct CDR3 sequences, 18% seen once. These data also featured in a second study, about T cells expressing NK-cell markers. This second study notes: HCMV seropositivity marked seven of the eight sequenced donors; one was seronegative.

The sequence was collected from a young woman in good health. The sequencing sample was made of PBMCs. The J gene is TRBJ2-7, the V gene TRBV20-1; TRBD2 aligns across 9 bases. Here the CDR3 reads CSARDLSGGWPKTYEQYF. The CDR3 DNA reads TGCAGTGCTAGAGACCTTAGCGGGGGATGGCCCAAAACCTACGAGCAGTACTTC.